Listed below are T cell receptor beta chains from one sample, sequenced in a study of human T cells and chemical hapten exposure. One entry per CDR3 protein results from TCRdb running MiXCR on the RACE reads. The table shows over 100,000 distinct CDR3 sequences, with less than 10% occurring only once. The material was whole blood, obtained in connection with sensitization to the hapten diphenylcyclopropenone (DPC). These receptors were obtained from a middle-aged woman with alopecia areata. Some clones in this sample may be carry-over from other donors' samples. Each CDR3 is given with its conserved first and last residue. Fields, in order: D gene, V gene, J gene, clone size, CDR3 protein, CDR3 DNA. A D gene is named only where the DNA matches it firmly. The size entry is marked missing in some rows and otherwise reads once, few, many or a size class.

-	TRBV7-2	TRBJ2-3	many	CASSLVPPTGSGTDTQYF	TGTGCCAGCTCCTTAGTCCCCCCCACCGGGTCGGGCACAGATACGCAGTATTTT
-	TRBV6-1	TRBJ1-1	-	CASSDESYTEAFF	TGTGCCAGCAGTGATGAGTCTTACACTGAAGCTTTCTTT
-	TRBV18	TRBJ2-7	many	CASSPPQTYEQYF	TGTGCCAGCTCACCACCCCAGACCTACGAGCAGTACTTC
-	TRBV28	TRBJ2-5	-	CASSLLYQETQYF	TGTGCCAGCAGTTTATTGTACCAAGAGACCCAGTACTTC
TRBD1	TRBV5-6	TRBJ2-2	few	CASSGTGIGELFF	TGTGCCAGCAGCGGGACAGGGATCGGGGAGCTGTTTTTT
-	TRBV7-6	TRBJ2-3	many	CASSPPGVDTQYF	TGTGCCAGCAGCCCACCGGGCGTAGATACGCAGTATTTT
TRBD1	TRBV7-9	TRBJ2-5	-	CASSSGQNQETQYF	TGTGCCAGCAGCTCGGGACAGAACCAAGAGACCCAGTACTTC
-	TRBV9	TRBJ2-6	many	CASSVGSGANVLTF	TGTGCCAGCAGCGTTGGCTCTGGGGCCAACGTCCTGACTTTC
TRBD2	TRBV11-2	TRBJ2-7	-	CASSPGLAGVGQYF	TGTGCCAGCAGCCCAGGACTAGCGGGGGTCGGGCAGTACTTC
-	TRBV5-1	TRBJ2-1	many	CASSLDPAPKNEQFF	TGCGCCAGCAGCTTGGATCCGGCACCCAAAAATGAGCAGTTCTTC
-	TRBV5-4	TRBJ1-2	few	CASSPDAGYGYTF	TGTGCCAGCAGCCCGGACGCTGGCTATGGCTACACCTTC
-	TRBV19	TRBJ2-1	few	CASTMGGSYNEQFF	TGTGCCAGTACCATGGGGGGTTCCTACAATGAGCAGTTCTTC
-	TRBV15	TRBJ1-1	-	CATTPTDQSTEAFF	TGTGCCACCACCCCGACGGACCAGAGCACTGAAGCTTTCTTT
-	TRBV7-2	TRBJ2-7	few	CASSFDRQYEQYF	TGTGCCAGCAGCTTTGACAGACAATACGAGCAGTACTTC
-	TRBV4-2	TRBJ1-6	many	CASSHERPGLINSPLHF	TGTGCCAGCAGCCACGAGAGGCCAGGGCTTATCAATTCACCCCTCCACTTT
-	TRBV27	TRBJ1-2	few	CASSLSAGNYGYTF	TGTGCCAGCAGTTTATCAGCAGGGAACTATGGCTACACCTTC
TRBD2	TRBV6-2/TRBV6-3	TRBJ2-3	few	CASSGLLTSGSYTQYF	TGTGCCAGCAGTGGTCTCTTGACTAGCGGCTCATATACGCAGTATTTT
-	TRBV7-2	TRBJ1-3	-	CASSLVGAGNTIYF	TGTGCCAGCAGCTTAGTAGGGGCTGGAAACACCATATATTTT
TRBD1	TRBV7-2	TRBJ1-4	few	CASRHNIQQGGLFF	TGTGCCAGCAGACACAACATACAACAGGGGGGACTGTTTTTT
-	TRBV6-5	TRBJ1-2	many	CASSYSRGQAYGYTF	TGTGCCAGCAGTTACTCACGGGGGCAGGCCTATGGCTACACCTTC
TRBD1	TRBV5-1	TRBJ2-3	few	CASSLDRGYGDTQYF	TGCGCCAGCAGCTTGGACAGGGGGTATGGAGATACGCAGTATTTT
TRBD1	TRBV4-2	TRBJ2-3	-	CASSQGQGKDTQYF	TGTGCCAGCAGCCAAGGACAGGGCAAAGATACGCAGTATTTT
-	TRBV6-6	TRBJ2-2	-	CASKEGGNTGELFF	TGTGCCAGCAAAGAGGGTGGTAACACCGGGGAGCTGTTTTTT
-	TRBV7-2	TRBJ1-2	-	CASSSPLMGYTF	TGTGCCAGCAGCTCCCCTTTGATGGGCTACACCTTC
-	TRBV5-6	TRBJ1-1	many	CASSLGWGEAFF	TGTGCCAGCAGCTTGGGGTGGGGTGAAGCTTTCTTT
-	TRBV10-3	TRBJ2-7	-	CAITGTGYEQYF	TGTGCCATCACGGGCACGGGCTACGAGCAGTACTTC
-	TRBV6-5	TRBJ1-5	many	CASSPGTPGYANSNQPQHF	TGTGCCAGCAGTCCCGGGACTCCTGGTTACGCAAATAGCAATCAGCCCCAGCATTTT
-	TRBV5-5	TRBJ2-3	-	CASSFPLDTQYF	TGTGCCAGCAGCTTTCCCCTCGATACGCAGTATTTT
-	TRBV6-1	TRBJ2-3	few	CASSPPDTQYF	TGTGCCAGCAGTCCCCCAGATACGCAGTATTTT
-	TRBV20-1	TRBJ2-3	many	CSARADATDTQYF	TGCAGTGCCAGAGCCGACGCTACAGATACGCAGTATTTT
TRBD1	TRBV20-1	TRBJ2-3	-	CSARDPRTGYTDTQYF	TGCAGTGCTAGAGATCCCCGGACAGGGTATACAGATACGCAGTATTTT